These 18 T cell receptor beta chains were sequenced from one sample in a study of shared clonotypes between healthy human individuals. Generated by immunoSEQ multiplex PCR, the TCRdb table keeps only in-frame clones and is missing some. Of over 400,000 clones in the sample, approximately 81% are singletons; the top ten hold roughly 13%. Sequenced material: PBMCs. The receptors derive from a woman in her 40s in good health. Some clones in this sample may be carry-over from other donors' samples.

The CDR3 is CASSLDRASAYNEQFF. The CDR3 region has the DNA TGTGCCAGCAGCTTAGATCGGGCTAGCGCCTACAATGAGCAGTTCTTC. The rearrangement uses TRBV11-2 and TRBJ2-1; perhaps TRBD2 as D (6 bases). V was trimmed by 0 bases and J by 2 bases, leaving 11 bases between them. CDR1 is SGHAT and CDR2 is FQNNGV in the germline V gene. The CDR3 is 16 residues long.

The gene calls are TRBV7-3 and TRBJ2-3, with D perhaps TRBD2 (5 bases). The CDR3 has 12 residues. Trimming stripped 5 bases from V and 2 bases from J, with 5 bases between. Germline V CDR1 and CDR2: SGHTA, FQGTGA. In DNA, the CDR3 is TGTGCCAGCAGCGACTACACAGATACGCAGTATTTT. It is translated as CASSDYTDTQYF.

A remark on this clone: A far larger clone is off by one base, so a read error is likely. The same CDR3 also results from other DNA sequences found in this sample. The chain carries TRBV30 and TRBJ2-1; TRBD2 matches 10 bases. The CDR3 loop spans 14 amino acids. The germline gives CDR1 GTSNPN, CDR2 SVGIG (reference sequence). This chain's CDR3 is CAWNLAGVGGEQFF. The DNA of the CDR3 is TGTGCATGGAACCTAGCGGGAGTAGGGGGTGAGCAGTTCTTC.

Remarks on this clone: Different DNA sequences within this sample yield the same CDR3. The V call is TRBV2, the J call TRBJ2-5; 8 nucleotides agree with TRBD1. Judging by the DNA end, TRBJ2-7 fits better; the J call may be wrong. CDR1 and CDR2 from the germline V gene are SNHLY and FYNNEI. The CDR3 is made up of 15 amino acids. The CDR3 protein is CASSDGQGDSYEQYF. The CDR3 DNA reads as TGTGCCAGCAGTGACGGACAGGGAGACTCCTACGAGCAGTACTTC.

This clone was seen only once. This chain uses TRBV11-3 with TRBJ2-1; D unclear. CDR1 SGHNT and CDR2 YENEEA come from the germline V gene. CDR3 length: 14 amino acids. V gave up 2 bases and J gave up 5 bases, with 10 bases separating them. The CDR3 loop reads CASSLSAANNEQFF. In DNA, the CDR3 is TGTGCCAGCAGCTTATCCGCAGCGAACAATGAGCAGTTCTTC.

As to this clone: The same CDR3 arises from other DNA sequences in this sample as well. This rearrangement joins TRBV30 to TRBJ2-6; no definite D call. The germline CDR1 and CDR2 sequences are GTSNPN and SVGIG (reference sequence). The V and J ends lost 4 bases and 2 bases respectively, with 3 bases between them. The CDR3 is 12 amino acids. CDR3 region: CAWNPGANVLTF. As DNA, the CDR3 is TGTGCCTGGAACCCTGGGGCCAACGTCCTGACTTTC.

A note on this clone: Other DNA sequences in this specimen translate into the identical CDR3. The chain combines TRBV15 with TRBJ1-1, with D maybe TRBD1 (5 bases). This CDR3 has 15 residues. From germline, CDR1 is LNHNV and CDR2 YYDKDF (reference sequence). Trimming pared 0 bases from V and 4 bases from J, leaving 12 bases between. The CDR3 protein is CATSRDQGPGTEAFF. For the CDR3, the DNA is TGTGCCACCAGCAGAGACCAGGGCCCCGGCACTGAAGCTTTCTTT.

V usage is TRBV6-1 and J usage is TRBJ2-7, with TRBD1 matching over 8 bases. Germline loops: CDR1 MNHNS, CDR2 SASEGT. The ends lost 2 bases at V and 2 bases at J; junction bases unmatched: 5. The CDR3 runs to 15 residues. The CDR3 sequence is CASSEPGQATYEQYF. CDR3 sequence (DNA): TGTGCCAGCAGTGAACCGGGACAGGCCACCTACGAGCAGTACTTC.

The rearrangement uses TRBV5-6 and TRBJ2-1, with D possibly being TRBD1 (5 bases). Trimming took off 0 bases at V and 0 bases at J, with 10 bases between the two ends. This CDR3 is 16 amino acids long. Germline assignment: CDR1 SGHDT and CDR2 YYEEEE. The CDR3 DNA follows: TGTGCCAGCAGCTTGGATTTCAGGGCCTCCTACAATGAGCAGTTCTTC. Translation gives CASSLDFRASYNEQFF.

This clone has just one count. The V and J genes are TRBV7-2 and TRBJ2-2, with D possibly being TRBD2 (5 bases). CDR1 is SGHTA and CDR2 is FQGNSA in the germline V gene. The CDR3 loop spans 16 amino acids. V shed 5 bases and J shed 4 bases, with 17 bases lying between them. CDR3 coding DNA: TGTGCCAGCAGCCTCCTTCCGGGATGGGGCACCGGGGAGCTGTTTTTT. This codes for CASSLLPGWGTGELFF.

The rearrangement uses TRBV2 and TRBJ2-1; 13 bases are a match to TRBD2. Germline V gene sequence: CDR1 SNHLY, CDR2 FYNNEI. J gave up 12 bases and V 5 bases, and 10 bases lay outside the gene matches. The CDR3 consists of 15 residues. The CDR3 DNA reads TGTGCCAGCAGTAAATCACTAGCGGGAGGGCCCAGGCAGTTCTTC. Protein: CASSKSLAGGPRQFF.

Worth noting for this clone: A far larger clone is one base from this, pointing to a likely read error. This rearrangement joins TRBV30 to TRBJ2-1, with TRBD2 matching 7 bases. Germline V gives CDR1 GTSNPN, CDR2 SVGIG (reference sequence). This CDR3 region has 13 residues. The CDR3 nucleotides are TGTGCCTGGGGTTCCATTTCCGGGACTATCCAGCTCTTC. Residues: CAWGSISGTIQLF.

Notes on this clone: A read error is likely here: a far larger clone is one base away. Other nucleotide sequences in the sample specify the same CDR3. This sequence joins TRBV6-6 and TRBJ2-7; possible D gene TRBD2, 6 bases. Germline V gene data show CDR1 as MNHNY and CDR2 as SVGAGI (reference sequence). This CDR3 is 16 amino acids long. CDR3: CASSQGVPGLPYEQYF. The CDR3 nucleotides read TGTGCCAGCAGTCAAGGGGTGCCGGGACTCCCCTATGAGCAGTACTTC.

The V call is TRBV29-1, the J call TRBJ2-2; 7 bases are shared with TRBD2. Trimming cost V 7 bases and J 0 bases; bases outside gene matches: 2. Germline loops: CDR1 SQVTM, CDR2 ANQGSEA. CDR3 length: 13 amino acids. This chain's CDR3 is CSASGANTGELFF. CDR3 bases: TGCAGCGCTAGCGGCGCGAACACCGGGGAGCTGTTTTTT.

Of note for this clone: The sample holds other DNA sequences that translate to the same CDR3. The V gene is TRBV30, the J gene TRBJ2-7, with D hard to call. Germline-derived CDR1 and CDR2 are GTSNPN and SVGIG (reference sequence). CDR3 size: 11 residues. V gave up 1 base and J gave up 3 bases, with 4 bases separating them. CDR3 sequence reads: CAWSDSYEQYF. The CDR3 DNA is TGTGCCTGGAGTGACAGCTACGAGCAGTACTTC.

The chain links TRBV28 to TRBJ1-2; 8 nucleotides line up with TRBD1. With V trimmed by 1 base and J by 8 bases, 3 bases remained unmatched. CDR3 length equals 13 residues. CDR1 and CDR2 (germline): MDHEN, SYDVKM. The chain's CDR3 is CASSLSRQGGYTF. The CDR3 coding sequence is TGTGCCAGCAGTTTATCCAGACAGGGGGGCTACACCTTC.

This CDR3 reads CASSLGDRVEAFF. CDR3 in DNA: TGTGCCAGCAGCTTGGGGGACAGGGTTGAAGCTTTCTTT. The V call is TRBV7-2, the J call TRBJ1-1; 9 bases are a match to TRBD1. V dropped 3 bases and J dropped 7; count of bases not matched to a gene: 3. In germline, CDR1 is SGHTA, CDR2 FQGNSA. The CDR3 length is 13 residues.

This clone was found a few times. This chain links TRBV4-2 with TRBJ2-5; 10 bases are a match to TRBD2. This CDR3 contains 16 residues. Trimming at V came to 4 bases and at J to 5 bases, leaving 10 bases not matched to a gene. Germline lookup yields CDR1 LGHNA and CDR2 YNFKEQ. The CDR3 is CASSLPGLAGAETQYF. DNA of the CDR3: TGTGCCAGCAGCCTTCCGGGCCTAGCGGGAGCGGAGACCCAGTACTTC.